Listed below are T cell receptor beta chains from one sample, sequenced in a study of CD8 T cells in Susac syndrome. MiXCR was run by TCRdb on the immunoSEQ multiplex PCR reads, yielding one entry per CDR3 protein. This sample has approximately 150,000 distinct CDR3 sequences, with under 95% found just once. Specimen: CD4+ T cells from PBMCs. Receptors were obtained from a human donor with multiple sclerosis. CDR3s include the opening cysteine and the closing phenylalanine or tryptophan. The D gene is left open where the match is weak. Only some rows state a clone size, as once, few, many or a class for expanded clones.

>TRBV2|once|TRBJ2-7|-
TGTGCTGACGGGGTTACGTCCTACGAGCAGTACTTC
CADGVTSYEQYF
>TRBV24-1|-|TRBJ2-3|TRBD1
TGTGCCACCAGTGTTTCACAGGGGAGAGCAGATACGCAGTATTTT
CATSVSQGRADTQYF
>TRBV27|-|TRBJ1-2|-
TGTGCCAGCAGTTTATATAGGGGCTATGATGGCTACACCTTC
CASSLYRGYDGYTF
>TRBV19|-|TRBJ1-5|-
TGTGCCACCCGGGACAGCAATCAGCCCCAGCATTTT
CATRDSNQPQHF
>TRBV12-3/TRBV12-4|-|TRBJ2-7|-
TGTGCCAGCAGCACCCAGGGGCGCGAGCAGTACTTC
CASSTQGREQYF
>TRBV20-1|-|TRBJ2-1|-
TGCAGTGCTAGAGAAGCCCTGAATGAGCAGTTCTTC
CSAREALNEQFF
>TRBV6-2/TRBV6-3|-|TRBJ2-7|-
TGTGCCAGCAGTTTCCCCGCCCGGGATTACGAGCAGTACTTC
CASSFPARDYEQYF
>TRBV19|-|TRBJ1-5|TRBD1
TGTGCCAGTAGTATAGGGGACAGCGGGCAGCCCCAGCATTTT
CASSIGDSGQPQHF
>TRBV10-3|-|TRBJ2-5|-
TGTGCCATCAGTGCGGACCTACGGGAGACCCAGTACTTC
CAISADLRETQYF
>TRBV5-1|-|TRBJ1-1|-
TGCGCCAGCAGCTTGGCCGACAGGCGGGCTGAAGCTTTCTTT
CASSLADRRAEAFF
>TRBV20-1|-|TRBJ1-1|-
TGCAGTGCAAGAAGACAGAGGAACACTGAAGCTTTCTTT
CSARRQRNTEAFF
>TRBV28|-|TRBJ1-1|-
TGTGCCAGCAGTTTTTGGGGGGAAGGGACTGAAGCTTTCTTT
CASSFWGEGTEAFF
>TRBV20-1|-|TRBJ2-5|TRBD2
TGCAGTGTCAGAAGCGGGGGGGCTCTGCAAGAGACCCAGTACTTC
CSVRSGGALQETQYF
>TRBV5-4|-|TRBJ2-1|-
TGTGCCAGCAGCTTCGGAGGTAGGGTGAATGAGCAGTTCTTC
CASSFGGRVNEQFF
>TRBV27|few|TRBJ1-5|-
TGTGCCAGCAGTTTATTCGGCAGCAATCAGCCCCAGCATTTT
CASSLFGSNQPQHF
>TRBV7-8|-|TRBJ2-7|-
TGTGCCAGCAGCTTAGAAGACAGACCCTCCTACGAGCAGTACTTC
CASSLEDRPSYEQYF
>TRBV2|-|TRBJ2-7|-
TGTGCCAGCAGGGCGGAGATGAGCTCCTACGAGCAGTACTTC
CASRAEMSSYEQYF
>TRBV2|-|TRBJ1-1|-
TGTGCCAGCAGTAGGGACATGGCAATCGGAGCTTTCTTT
CASSRDMAIGAFF
>TRBV2|-|TRBJ1-2|TRBD1
TGTGCCAGCAGTACGACAGGGGGCGACGTGGGTGGCTACACCTTC
CASSTTGGDVGGYTF
>TRBV12-3/TRBV12-4|-|TRBJ1-5|-
TGTGCCAGCAGTTTCGGGCAGGCCTCACAGCCCCAGCATTTT
CASSFGQASQPQHF
>TRBV30|-|TRBJ2-3|-
TGTGCCTGGAGAACAGCGACCTTCACAGATACGCAGTATTTT
CAWRTATFTDTQYF